Below, 17 T cell receptor beta chains from the same sample are listed, as sequenced in a study of post-analysis software for immune sequencing data. Overall study results and limits: Comparison of patients with controls showed roughly five TRBV segments more frequent in patients, TRBV5-6, TRBV5-1 and TRBV20-1 among them.

Unique molecular identifiers had been added to the TCR beta cDNA libraries. A single record per CDR3 protein comes from TCRdb applying MiXCR to the PCR reads. Of about 770,000 distinct CDR3 sequences listed, 40% to 55% were seen once; the top ten hold over 4.5%. No antigen is known for these receptors. The material sequenced was blood. The origin of the receptors is a girl between 5 and 17 years old with multiple sclerosis.

Remarks on this clonotype: A read error may produce the germline difference seen at one junction end. The chain carries TRBV20-1 and TRBJ2-1, with 7 nucleotides matching TRBD2. The V gene's germline CDR1 is DFQATT and CDR2 SNEGSKA (reference sequence). This CDR3 is 16 amino acids long. The chain's CDR3 is CSARDLREAGYNEQFF. CDR3 in DNA: TGCAGTGCCAGAGATCTACGGGAGGCAGGTTACAATGAGCAGTTCTTC.

V usage is TRBV12-5 and J usage is TRBJ2-5; D is perhaps TRBD2 (6 bases). The CDR3 has 14 residues. Germline assignment: CDR1 LGHNT and CDR2 FRNRAP. The V end lost 6 bases, the J end lost 0 bases, and 11 bases lay between the germline ends. In nucleotides, the CDR3 is TGTGCTAGTGGCCGGGGGACGTACCAAGAGACCCAGTACTTC. Its protein product is CASGRGTYQETQYF.

This chain joins TRBV5-1 and TRBJ2-3; 10 nucleotides agree with TRBD2. This CDR3 has 16 amino acids. The V gene end was trimmed by 4 bases and the J gene end by 8 bases; junction bases not matched to a gene: 13. Germline CDR1 and CDR2: SGHRS and YFSETQ. CDR3 region: CASSLAGLAGGSTQYF. The CDR3 DNA reads TGCGCCAGCAGCCTGGCCGGTTTAGCGGGAGGATCTACGCAGTATTTT. Using reference TRBV5-1 and TRBJ2-3 for the parts outside the CDR3, the full variable domain is KAGVTQTPRYLIKTRGQQVTLSCSPISGHRSVSWYQQTPGQGLQFLFEYFSETQRNKGNFPGRFSGRQFSNSRSEMNVSTLELGDSALYLCASSLAGLAGGSTQYFGPGTRLTVL.

This chain connects TRBV29-1 to TRBJ2-1, with 12 bases fitting TRBD2. The germline gives CDR1 SQVTM, CDR2 ANQGSEA. The CDR3 spans 14 residues. The trim removed 6 bases at V and 9 bases at J, leaving 9 bases unmatched. CDR3 amino acids: CSVSTSGSLGEQFF. CDR3 coding DNA: TGCAGCGTCTCGACTAGCGGGAGCTTGGGTGAGCAGTTCTTC.

The gene calls are TRBV6-5 and TRBJ1-5; D is uncertain. Per the germline V gene, CDR1 is MNHEY and CDR2 is SVGAGI. This CDR3 is 13 amino acids long. V lost 0 bases to trimming and J lost 5 bases, with 5 bases between them. The CDR3 sequence is CASSYSWDQPQHF. Here the CDR3 DNA reads TGTGCCAGCAGTTACTCGTGGGATCAGCCCCAGCATTTT.

This clonotype occurred once. In DNA form, the CDR3 reads TGTGCCAGCAGCTTCCCTACTAGCGGGAGGGCCTATGACACAGATACGCAGTATTTT. Translation: CASSFPTSGRAYDTDTQYF. J is TRBJ2-3 and V is TRBV7-8; 13 bases fit TRBD2. The CDR3 consists of 19 residues. After removal of 3 bases from V and 2 bases from J, the junction contained 11 bases not matched to a gene. The germline CDR1 and CDR2 sequences are SGHVS and FQNEAQ.

The chain is built from TRBV14 and TRBJ1-2; possibly TRBD1 for D (5 bases). V lost 1 base and J lost 8, with 14 bases in between. In germline, CDR1 is SGHDN, CDR2 FVKESK. The CDR3 spans 14 residues. CDR3 DNA: TGTGCCAGCAGCCAAGGGGGACTGCCCCCCGGCTACACCTTC. Its protein product is CASSQGGLPPGYTF.

This clonotype was counted between two and nine times. The rearrangement links TRBV29-1 to TRBJ2-1; 9 nucleotides match TRBD2. V was pared by 1 base and J by 1 base, with 11 bases of the junction left unmatched. The CDR3 contains 18 residues. Germline CDR1 SQVTM, CDR2 ANQGSEA. Written as DNA, the CDR3 is TGCAGCGTTGAAGCATTTCTCCTAGCGGGACGGTCCTACAATGAGCAGTTCTTC. Amino acid sequence: CSVEAFLLAGRSYNEQFF.

The sample holds a few counts of this clonotype. The chain has TRBV7-3 and TRBJ2-5, with 8 nucleotides matching TRBD2. The trim removed 0 bases at V and 5 bases at J, leaving 8 bases unmatched. CDR1 and CDR2 (germline): SGHTA, FQGTGA. This CDR3 contains 16 residues. The CDR3: CASSLTDGRAGETQYF. CDR3 DNA sequence: TGTGCCAGCAGCTTAACTGACGGGAGGGCCGGGGAGACCCAGTACTTC.

A few counts support this clonotype. The gene calls are TRBV30 and TRBJ2-7, with 9 bases identical to TRBD1. CDR3 length equals 14 residues. Germline V gene sequence: CDR1 GTSNPN, CDR2 SVGIG (reference sequence). Trimming at V came to 2 bases and at J to 0 bases, leaving 2 bases not matched to a gene. CDR3 loop: CAWSTGGLSYEQYF. The CDR3 nucleotides are TGTGCCTGGAGTACAGGGGGCCTCTCCTACGAGCAGTACTTC. Based on the CDR3 plus reference TRBV30 and TRBJ2-7, the full variable domain is SQTIHQWPATLVQPVGSPLSLECTVEGTSNPNLYWYRQAAGRGLQLLFYSVGIGQISSEVPQNLSASRPQDRQFILSSKKLLLSDSGFYLCAWSTGGLSYEQYFGPGTRLTVT.

CDR3: CASSPYGGFGGTYNEQFF. CDR3 coding DNA: TGTGCCAGCAGTCCATACGGGGGATTTGGTGGTACCTACAATGAGCAGTTCTTC. The chain uses TRBV28 and TRBJ2-1; perhaps TRBD2 as D (6 bases). The CDR3 loop spans 18 amino acids. V was pared by 5 bases and J by 2 bases, with 22 bases between. CDR1 MDHEN and CDR2 SYDVKM come from the germline V gene.

This clonotype appeared a few times. The genes are TRBV20-1 and TRBJ2-3, with TRBD2 matching 7 bases. CDR1 DFQATT and CDR2 SNEGSKA come from the germline V gene (reference sequence). There are 14 residues in the CDR3. The trim removed 7 bases at V and 1 base at J, leaving 8 bases unmatched. This CDR3 reads CSVEKTSGTDTQYF. The CDR3 DNA reads TGCAGTGTCGAAAAAACTAGCGGCACAGATACGCAGTATTTT.

This clonotype came up a few times. The rearrangement joins TRBV7-9 to TRBJ2-7; 10 positions agree with TRBD2. The ends lost 5 bases at V and 4 bases at J; junction bases unmatched: 8. This CDR3 comprises 15 residues. Germline V gives CDR1 SEHNR, CDR2 FQNEAQ (reference sequence). As DNA, the CDR3 is TGTGCCAGCAGCCATCCCGGGACTAGCGTTTACGAGCAGTACTTC. Translated: CASSHPGTSVYEQYF.

This clonotype was seen only a few times. The chain recombines TRBV20-1 with TRBJ1-4; 7 bases are a match to TRBD1. CDR3 length: 15 residues. Germline V lookup: CDR1 DFQATT, CDR2 SNEGSKA (reference sequence). Trimming took 3 bases from V and 0 from J; bases not matched to a gene: 4. The CDR3 bases are TGCAGTGCTAGGGACAGGCTAACAACTAATGAAAAACTGTTTTTT. Protein product: CSARDRLTTNEKLFF.

This clonotype was seen a handful of times. The V call is TRBV28, the J call TRBJ2-5; 11 bases are shared with TRBD2. The J call may not be correct, given that the DNA end is closer to TRBJ2-7. From germline, CDR1 is MDHEN and CDR2 SYDVKM. CDR3 length equals 15 residues. The CDR3 sequence: CASSSPGLADYEQYF. In DNA form, the CDR3 reads TGTGCCAGCAGTTCTCCGGGACTAGCGGACTACGAGCAGTACTTC.

The chain employs TRBV7-2 and TRBJ1-2; D remains unclear. Germline V gives CDR1 SGHTA, CDR2 FQGNSA. V lost 5 bases to trimming and J lost 0 bases, with 13 bases between them. The CDR3 consists of 15 residues. Here the CDR3 reads CASSRPGRSNYGYTF. The CDR3, as DNA: TGTGCCAGCAGCCGCCCAGGACGGTCTAACTATGGCTACACCTTC.

J is TRBJ2-3 and V is TRBV10-3; maybe TRBD1 (6 bases). V lost 10 bases, J lost 1 base, and 15 bases lay in between. The CDR3 sequence is 14 residues long. Germline CDR1 reads ENHRY; CDR2 reads SYGVKD. The CDR3 region has the DNA TGTGCCAGACCGGGACAATACTGCACAGATACGCAGTATTTT. It codes for CARPGQYCTDTQYF.